This T cell receptor (beta chain) was recorded in a study of radiation and T cells in renal cell carcinoma. This clone is categorized as medium-sized (0.01 to 0.1%). The antigen is undetermined. Indicated treatment: treatment-naive control, cytoreductive nephrectomy. The patient's renal cell carcinoma had clear cell pathology. Assay: immunoSEQ multiplex PCR; the TCRdb copy retains only in-frame clones and omits some. Among approximately 16,000 clones listed, approximately 53% were seen once. Study-level points and caveats: In nephrectomy-only tumors, top 100 clonotypes averaged approximately 40%, versus approximately 54% irradiated. Dominant CDR3 motifs occupied more repertoire in irradiated than control tumors.

The input for sequencing was tumor tissue, taken from a patient whose treatment was nephrectomy without radiotherapy. The receptor comes from a man between 50 and 59 years old with renal cell carcinoma.

CDR3 residues: CASSYQGFSEAFF. CDR3 sequence (DNA): TGTGCCAGCAGTTATCAGGGGTTCTCTGAAGCTTTCTTT. This rearrangement joins TRBV6-6 to TRBJ1-1, with a tentative D call TRBD1 (6 bases). The CDR3 extends over 13 amino acids. Per the germline V gene, CDR1 is MNHNY and CDR2 is SVGAGI (reference sequence). V was pared by 3 bases and J by 6 bases, with 11 bases between.